The 21 T cell receptor beta chains presented below share a single source sample, sequenced in a study of T cells after yellow fever vaccination. Via MiXCR, TCRdb re-called the 5' RACE reads, giving one row per CDR3 protein. The sample records around 610,000 distinct CDR3 sequences, approximately 13% being singletons. The material was PBMCs, obtained on the day of the yellow fever booster vaccination. Receptors were obtained from a man aged 25-45 years who received the YFV17D yellow fever vaccine.

This clonotype has only a few counts. This chain links TRBV6-5 with TRBJ2-7; TRBD2 agrees at 7 bases. The CDR3 is 16 amino acids. The ends lost 2 bases at V and 0 bases at J; junction bases unmatched: 7. From germline, CDR1 is MNHEY and CDR2 SVGAGI. CDR3 residues: CASSYGEGRGSYEQYF. The CDR3 coding sequence is TGTGCCAGCAGTTACGGCGAGGGGAGGGGCTCCTACGAGCAGTACTTC.

This clonotype was observed a few times. This rearrangement joins TRBV10-2 to TRBJ1-2, with a weak D call TRBD1 (6 bases). The CDR3 length is 15 residues. Germline CDR1 and CDR2: WSHSY and SAAADI. V was clipped by 2 bases and J by 3 bases, with 13 bases between them. The DNA of the CDR3 is TGCGCCAGCAGTGAGAAGGGGGGGCACCACTATGGCTACACCTTC. Its protein is CASSEKGGHHYGYTF.

The gene calls are TRBV6-5 and TRBJ1-2; D unclear. The CDR3 sequence is 13 residues long. V was pared by 2 bases and J by 2 bases, with 6 bases between. Germline CDR1 and CDR2: MNHEY and SVGAGI. The CDR3 DNA is TGTGCCAGCAGTTACGGCAGGAACTATGGCTACACCTTC. Amino acids: CASSYGRNYGYTF.

The V gene is TRBV19, the J gene TRBJ2-1; 10 nucleotides align to TRBD1. Germline-derived CDR1 and CDR2 are LNHDA and SQIVND (reference sequence). The CDR3 has 15 amino acids. V lost 6 bases, J lost 9 bases, and 11 bases stayed unmatched. The CDR3: CASSPMRDRGGEQFF. As DNA, the CDR3 is TGTGCCAGTAGCCCCATGAGGGACAGGGGAGGTGAGCAGTTCTTC.

The sample holds a few counts of this clonotype. The genes are TRBV24-1 and TRBJ2-1; 7 bases map to TRBD2. Germline V gene lookup returns CDR1 KGHDR and CDR2 SFDVKD. J lost 5 bases, V lost 5 bases, and 17 bases had no gene match. The CDR3 is 18 amino acids. The CDR3 DNA follows: TGTGCCACCAGTGGCTCCCGTAGGACTAGTCGGAGCCACAATGAGCAGTTCTTC. Its translation is CATSGSRRTSRSHNEQFF.

Details on this clonotype: A junction end diverges from the germline sequence, so it may reflect a read error. This chain uses TRBV18 with TRBJ2-7, with D possibly matching TRBD2 (5 bases). Germline CDR1 reads KGHSH; CDR2 reads LQKENI. The CDR3 has 17 residues. CDR3 loop: CPSSPMAGGGSTYEQYF. In nucleotides, the CDR3 is TGTCCCAGCTCACCAATGGCAGGCGGAGGCTCGACCTACGAGCAGTACTTC.

The chain combines TRBV5-1 with TRBJ1-1, with 8 positions matching TRBD1. Germline V gene data show CDR1 as SGHRS and CDR2 as YFSETQ. The trim removed 6 bases at V and 3 bases at J, leaving 7 bases unmatched. This CDR3 comprises 14 residues. The CDR3 bases are TGCGCCAGCACACCATTACAGGGGGACACTGAAGCTTTCTTT. It specifies CASTPLQGDTEAFF.

The rearrangement uses TRBV18 and TRBJ2-1, with 14 bases lining up with TRBD2. CDR1 and CDR2 (germline): KGHSH, LQKENI. J gave up 9 bases and V 6 bases, and 10 bases lay outside the gene matches. CDR3 size: 16 residues. CDR3 in DNA: TGTGCCAGCTCGGGAGGGACTAGCGGGAGTTTTGCTGAGCAGTTCTTC. As protein: CASSGGTSGSFAEQFF.

This clonotype was recorded at least ten times. J is TRBJ2-2 and V is TRBV20-1; TRBD1 matches at 8 bases. This CDR3 contains 13 residues. J lost 4 bases, V lost 5 bases, and 3 bases had no gene match. Germline CDR1 DFQATT, CDR2 SNEGSKA (reference sequence). The CDR3 DNA follows: TGCAGTGCTCGGACAGGGCTCACCGGGGAGCTGTTTTTT. Amino acid sequence: CSARTGLTGELFF.

This clonotype turned up a few times. The chain couples TRBV9 to TRBJ2-3, with D possibly TRBD1 on 6 matching bases. Looked up from germline, CDR1 is SGDLS and CDR2 is YYNGEE. Trimming left V 0 bases short and J 7 bases short, with 12 bases between. The CDR3 covers 14 residues. CDR3 nucleotides: TGTGCCAGCAGCGTAGTTCCGGACAGCCATACGCAGTATTTT. Translation: CASSVVPDSHTQYF.

The J gene is TRBJ2-2, the V gene TRBV20-1, with D perhaps TRBD1 (5 bases). V was cut by 0 bases and J by 8 bases, with 16 bases left in between. Germline assignment: CDR1 DFQATT and CDR2 SNEGSKA (reference sequence). There are 15 residues in the CDR3. The CDR3 nucleotides read TGCAGTGCTAGAGATTTCATCCAGGGTGCGGGGGAGCTGTTTTTT. It specifies CSARDFIQGAGELFF.

The chain has TRBV15 and TRBJ2-1; the match to TRBD2 covers 11 bases. J lost 0 bases, V lost 9 bases, and 10 bases had no gene match. Germline V gives CDR1 LNHNV, CDR2 YYDKDF (reference sequence). This CDR3 spans 17 amino acids. CDR3 sequence: CATTGLADLSSYNEQFF. The CDR3 DNA sequence: TGTGCCACTACGGGACTAGCGGACCTCAGCTCCTACAATGAGCAGTTCTTC.

The genes are TRBV7-2 and TRBJ2-1; 7 positions agree with TRBD2. In germline, CDR1 is SGHTA, CDR2 FQGNSA. The J segment lost 3 bases and the V segment lost 5 bases, leaving 7 bases of the junction unmatched. This CDR3 comprises 15 residues. In DNA, the CDR3 is TGTGCCAGCAGCGGTGCTAGCGGATACTACAATGAGCAGTTCTTC. This codes for CASSGASGYYNEQFF.

This clonotype was seen many times. The J gene is TRBJ2-2, the V gene TRBV7-2; D is undetermined. CDR1 is SGHTA, CDR2 FQGNSA, per germline. The V gene lost 5 bases and the J gene lost 3 bases, with 13 bases spanning the gap. CDR3 length: 15 residues. CDR3 sequence (DNA): TGTGCCAGCAGCCGAGACCTCCGCCACACCGGGGAGCTGTTTTTT. Encoded protein: CASSRDLRHTGELFF.

CDR3 residues: CSGTALGLSTDTQYF. For the CDR3, the DNA is TGCAGTGGCACCGCGCTGGGACTGAGCACAGATACGCAGTATTTT. This sequence joins TRBV20-1 and TRBJ2-3; D might be TRBD2 (6 bases). Trimming removed 7 bases from V and 0 bases from J, with 17 bases in between. CDR3 size: 15 residues. The germline CDR1 and CDR2 sequences are DFQATT and SNEGSKA (reference sequence).

The J gene is TRBJ2-2, the V gene TRBV18; D is ambiguous. V lost 1 base, J lost 0 bases, and 9 bases lay in between. The CDR3 totals 16 residues. The germline V gene encodes CDR1 KGHSH and CDR2 LQKENI. CDR3 bases: TGTGCCAGCTCACCACTTTCTGTCCCGAACACCGGGGAGCTGTTTTTT. Translation gives CASSPLSVPNTGELFF.

This clonotype was seen more than once but under ten times. J is TRBJ2-7 and V is TRBV9; tentatively, D is TRBD2 (5 bases). Trimming removed 4 bases from V and 0 bases from J, with 8 bases in between. Germline V gene sequence: CDR1 SGDLS, CDR2 YYNGEE. CDR3 length: 13 amino acids. The CDR3 here is CASSTGISYEQYF. The DNA for the CDR3 is TGTGCCAGCAGCACCGGGATCTCCTACGAGCAGTACTTC.

The chain carries TRBV20-1 and TRBJ2-3; 7 bases fit TRBD2. With 5 bases clipped from V and 6 bases from J, the junction kept 17 bases outside the gene matches. CDR3 size: 16 residues. CDR1 is DFQATT, CDR2 SNEGSKA, per germline (reference sequence). This chain's CDR3 is CSAGGVSGDDPDTQYF. CDR3 DNA sequence: TGCAGTGCTGGGGGGGTATCGGGAGATGATCCTGATACGCAGTATTTT.

The sample holds a few counts of this clonotype. The chain has TRBV20-1 and TRBJ1-6, with a possible D match to TRBD1 (5 bases). CDR3 length: 15 residues. Germline assignment: CDR1 DFQATT and CDR2 SNEGSKA (reference sequence). V gave up 3 bases and J gave up 2 bases, with 11 bases separating them. In DNA, the CDR3 is TGCAGTGCTAGTGTCAGGGTCACCTATAATTCACCCCTCCACTTT. This gives the protein CSASVRVTYNSPLHF.

This clonotype was counted only a few times. This chain links TRBV20-1 with TRBJ1-1; D unclear. This CDR3 spans 12 amino acids. Deletions cut 6 bases from V and 4 bases from J, with 12 bases between. CDR1 DFQATT and CDR2 SNEGSKA come from the germline V gene (reference sequence). The DNA for the CDR3 is TGCAGTGCGGTGGGTGGGAGCACTGAAGCTTTCTTT. It yields the protein CSAVGGSTEAFF.

This clonotype was seen a handful of times. Here the CDR3 omits its conserved ending phenylalanine or tryptophan, so a read error is the likely source. No DNA is shown, since the ends of the CDR3 on it are uncertain; the CDR3 is the one TCRdb lists. The rearrangement uses TRBV12-3 or TRBV12-4 and TRBJ2-1; the table's D call of TRBD2 was not tested on the DNA. The CDR3 length is 13 residues, termini included. CDR3: CASNSGGGRAGIL.